This note documents a single T cell receptor beta chain sequence. The antigen is not known. Looked up from germline, CDR1 is SGHTS and CDR2 is YDEGEE. The CDR3 contains 13 residues. Trimming cost V 1 base and J 9 bases, with 13 bases left between them. For TCR beta, libraries came from iRepertoire HTBI primers and Arm-PCR of CDR3 regions. Each CDR3 protein gets one entry after TCRdb re-called the multiplex PCR reads with MiXCR. The sample contains under 250,000 distinct CDR3 sequences, 20% to 25% of which appear only once. Noted time point: newly diagnosed GD, antithyroid drugs for less than 3 months. Researchers made the TCR library from RNA that was extracted from PBMCs. The source of the sample is a study of regulatory T cells in long-lasting Graves disease. Study-wide findings and caveats: There were preferences for TRBV28, TRBJ1-2 and TRBJ2-5 in persistent disease. It is possible that accuracy was reduced by the small size of the sample.

The material was peripheral blood mononuclear cells (PBMCs), obtained at new diagnosis, from a patient treated with antithyroid drugs. The source is a female donor with Graves disease. The chain joins TRBV5-8 to TRBJ1-2; D is unresolved. The CDR3 sequence: CASSLLRGSSYTF. In DNA, the CDR3 is TGTGCCAGCAGCTTGTTACGGGGTAGCAGCTACACCTTC.